These 24 T cell receptor beta chains share one sample of origin, sequenced in a study of response to subunit inactivated influenza vaccine. TCRdb re-analysed the RT-PCR reads in MiXCR, keeping a single row per CDR3 protein. The data hold about 500,000 distinct CDR3 sequences, with about 15% observed a single time. This sample comprised CD4+ T cells sorted from PBMCs, obtained around 25 months after vaccination. The receptor set was obtained from a man between 50 and 69 years old who received an inactivated influenza vaccine.

V usage is TRBV3-1 and J usage is TRBJ1-1; tentative D call: TRBD1 (5 bases). The CDR3 has 15 amino acids. V dropped 1 base and J dropped 1 base, with 10 bases sitting between them. Germline V gene lookup returns CDR1 LGHDT and CDR2 YNNKEL (reference sequence). The CDR3 DNA is TGTGCCAGCAGCCAAGGCGTCAGGGCGAACACTGAAGCTTTCTTT. Translation gives CASSQGVRANTEAFF. Full variable domain (outside the CDR3, taken from reference TRBV3-1 and TRBJ1-1): DTAVSQTPKYLVTQMGNDKSIKCEQNLGHDTMYWYKQDSKKFLKIMFSYNNKELIINETVPNRFSPKSPDKAHLNLHINSLELGDSAVYFCASSQGVRANTEAFFGQGTRLTVV.

This clonotype has ten or more counts. The chain has TRBV6-2 or TRBV6-3 and TRBJ2-7; no firm D call. Germline CDR1 and CDR2: MNHEY and SVGEGT. V was clipped by 5 bases and J by 6 bases, with 11 bases between them. The CDR3 totals 12 residues. The CDR3, as DNA: TGTGCCAGCAGTGATAGACTGGTCGAGCAGTACTTC. Translated: CASSDRLVEQYF.

This clonotype was seen more than once but under ten times. The rearrangement joins TRBV12-3 or TRBV12-4 to TRBJ2-5; 12 bases map to TRBD2. The CDR3 is made up of 17 amino acids. V was pared by 6 bases and J by 7 bases, with 15 bases of the junction left unmatched. The CDR3 is CASSHSTSGGWGATQYF. DNA for the CDR3: TGTGCCAGCAGCCACTCGACTAGCGGGGGCTGGGGGGCGACCCAGTACTTC.

This clonotype was counted a few times. V usage is TRBV5-6 and J usage is TRBJ2-5, with TRBD2 as a possible D gene (5 bases). Trimming removed 4 bases from V and 7 bases from J, with 23 bases in between. This CDR3 comprises 16 residues. Germline V gene data show CDR1 as SGHDT and CDR2 as YYEEEE. CDR3 DNA sequence: TGTGCCAGCAGCACTGGACCACGGACGGGAATCGTGACCCAGTACTTC. It is translated as CASSTGPRTGIVTQYF.

The chain carries TRBV5-1 and TRBJ2-7; D might be TRBD2 (6 bases). V was cut by 4 bases and J by 3 bases, with 11 bases left in between. This CDR3 region has 13 residues. Germline assignment: CDR1 SGHRS and CDR2 YFSETQ. The CDR3 is CASSGTGRYEQYF. DNA for the CDR3: TGCGCCAGCAGCGGGACTGGACGCTACGAGCAGTACTTC.

The J gene is TRBJ2-7, the V gene TRBV7-8; D is undetermined. Germline CDR1 SGHVS, CDR2 FQNEAQ. Trimming shortened V by 5 bases and J by 7 bases, and 15 bases separated the two germline ends. CDR3 length: 13 amino acids. CDR3 amino acids: CASSPVPLREQYF. The CDR3 DNA sequence: TGTGCCAGCAGCCCCGTTCCCCTGAGGGAGCAGTACTTC.

This clonotype was picked up many times. This chain links TRBV7-2 with TRBJ2-1; D may be TRBD2 (5 bases). The CDR3 totals 15 residues. The germline V gene has CDR1 SGHTA and CDR2 FQGNSA. Deletions cut 5 bases from V and 7 bases from J, with 18 bases between. CDR3 bases: TGTGCCAGCAGCCCCAGCTCGACTAAAGGGAATGAGCAGTTCTTC. This translates into CASSPSSTKGNEQFF. The variable domain in full, with the rest retrieved from reference TRBV7-2 and TRBJ2-1, is GAGVSQSPSNKVTEKGKDVELRCDPISGHTALYWYRQSLGQGLEFLIYFQGNSAPDKSGLPSDRFSAERTGGSVSTLTIQRTQQEDSAVYLCASSPSSTKGNEQFFGPGTRLTVL.

The chain links TRBV27 to TRBJ2-5, with 8 bases identical to TRBD1. Germline V gene sequence: CDR1 MNHEY, CDR2 SMNVEV (reference sequence). The CDR3 totals 16 residues. Trimming removed 6 bases from V and 3 bases from J; junction bases left unmatched: 12. The chain's CDR3 is CASRHRTGLTEETQYF. As DNA, the CDR3 is TGTGCCAGCAGGCACAGGACAGGGCTAACAGAAGAGACCCAGTACTTC.

This clonotype came up many times. The chain recombines TRBV4-3 with TRBJ2-4; TRBD2 matches at 15 bases. Germline lookup yields CDR1 LGHNA and CDR2 YSLEER. The trim removed 0 bases at V and 1 base at J, leaving 16 bases unmatched. CDR3 size: 23 residues. The CDR3 here is CASSQDGRRSGTSGRLAKNIQYF. The CDR3 DNA is TGCGCCAGCAGCCAAGATGGTCGTAGGTCTGGGACTAGCGGGAGGTTGGCCAAAAACATTCAGTACTTC.

With regard to this clonotype: A junction end diverges from the germline sequence, so it may reflect a read error. V usage is TRBV7-9 and J usage is TRBJ2-3; D is undetermined. Germline CDR1 is SEHNR and CDR2 is FQNEAQ (reference sequence). The CDR3 is 14 residues long. The CDR3 loop is CASSLSAGTDTQYF. The CDR3, as DNA: TGCGCCAGCAGCTTATCTGCGGGCACAGATACGCAGTATTTT.

This clonotype was seen a few times. The chain links TRBV15 to TRBJ2-1; the D is unclear. The CDR3 runs 13 residues. Per the germline V gene, CDR1 is LNHNV and CDR2 is YYDKDF (reference sequence). V shed 3 bases and J shed 10 bases, with 13 bases lying between them. The DNA of the CDR3 is TGTGCCACCAGCAGGACCTTCGGGTACGAGCAGTTCTTC. Protein product: CATSRTFGYEQFF.

This clonotype has a count of ten or more. The V gene is TRBV3-1, the J gene TRBJ2-1, with D hard to call. V was clipped by 1 base and J by 5 bases, with 6 bases between them. Germline V gene lookup returns CDR1 LGHDT and CDR2 YNNKEL (reference sequence). The CDR3 has 13 amino acids. In DNA form, the CDR3 reads TGTGCCAGCAGCCAAGGACGGAACAATGAGCAGTTCTTC. This sequence encodes CASSQGRNNEQFF.

This clonotype occurred a few times. The rearrangement joins TRBV20-1 to TRBJ2-7, with 12 nucleotides matching TRBD2. Germline V CDR1 and CDR2: DFQATT, SNEGSKA (reference sequence). The CDR3 contains 13 residues. V lost 6 bases, J lost 5 bases, and 5 bases stayed unmatched. For the CDR3, the DNA is TGCAGTGCCCAAACTAGCGGGAGGAACGAGCAGTACTTC. It translates to CSAQTSGRNEQYF.

This clonotype was observed many times. V and J are TRBV7-2 and TRBJ1-1; D gene ambiguous. The ends were cut back, 2 bases at V and 6 bases at J, with 7 bases in the middle. Germline CDR1 SGHTA, CDR2 FQGNSA. The CDR3 loop spans 12 amino acids. CDR3 in DNA: TGTGCCAGCAGCTTAAGGAGGGCTGAAGCTTTCTTT. Translated, it gives CASSLRRAEAFF. Based on the CDR3 plus reference TRBV7-2 and TRBJ1-1, the full variable domain is GAGVSQSPSNKVTEKGKDVELRCDPISGHTALYWYRQSLGQGLEFLIYFQGNSAPDKSGLPSDRFSAERTGGSVSTLTIQRTQQEDSAVYLCASSLRRAEAFFGQGTRLTVV.

The chain combines TRBV20-1 with TRBJ1-6; tentatively, D is TRBD1 (6 bases). Per germline, CDR1 DFQATT and CDR2 SNEGSKA (reference sequence). Trimming removed 0 bases from V and 0 bases from J, with 12 bases in between. The CDR3 is 17 residues long. This chain's CDR3 is CSARDVQGSSYNSPLHF. The CDR3 DNA reads TGCAGTGCTAGAGACGTCCAGGGGAGCTCCTATAATTCACCCCTCCACTTT.

The chain combines TRBV2 with TRBJ2-5; D ambiguous. The CDR3 is made up of 12 amino acids. Germline CDR1 and CDR2: SNHLY and FYNNEI. Trimming stripped 5 bases from V and 2 bases from J, with 6 bases between. CDR3 in DNA: TGTGCCAGCAGTTCGATACAAGAGACCCAGTACTTC. Amino acid sequence: CASSSIQETQYF.

The rearrangement uses TRBV7-2 and TRBJ1-2; 9 bases agree with TRBD1. CDR1 SGHTA and CDR2 FQGNSA come from the germline V gene. The CDR3 contains 15 residues. V dropped 0 bases and J dropped 5; count of bases not matched to a gene: 4. The CDR3 here is CASSLAPGQGYGYTF. CDR3 coding DNA: TGTGCCAGCAGCTTAGCGCCGGGACAGGGTTATGGCTACACCTTC.

This clonotype appeared a few times. The chain recombines TRBV7-9 with TRBJ2-5, with 8 bases matching TRBD2. The junction had 5 bases not matched to a gene; V was cut back by 3 bases and J by 2 bases. Germline assignment: CDR1 SEHNR and CDR2 FQNEAQ (reference sequence). The CDR3 consists of 15 residues. The CDR3 loop is CASSFSPGGQETQYF. CDR3 in DNA: TGTGCCAGCAGCTTTTCGCCGGGAGGGCAAGAGACCCAGTACTTC. Using reference TRBV7-9 and TRBJ2-5 for the parts outside the CDR3, the full variable domain is DTGVSQNPRHKITKRGQNVTFRCDPISEHNRLYWYRQTLGQGPEFLTYFQNEAQLEKSRLLSDRFSAERPKGSFSTLEIQRTEQGDSAMYLCASSFSPGGQETQYFGPGTRLLVL.

J is TRBJ1-5 and V is TRBV12-3 or TRBV12-4; 7 bases match TRBD1. The CDR3 has 13 residues. J was trimmed by 6 bases and V by 5 bases; bases with no gene match: 4. The CDR3 DNA reads TGTGCCAGCAGTACCGACAGGGCTCAGCCCCAGCATTTT. Its translation: CASSTDRAQPQHF.

This clonotype was seen at least ten times. CDR3 DNA: TGTGCCAGCAGCCAATCTAATCAGGGAAGCACTGAAGCTTTCTTT. Translation: CASSQSNQGSTEAFF. This chain links TRBV4-2 with TRBJ1-1, with a weak D call TRBD1 (5 bases). Per germline, CDR1 LGHNA and CDR2 YNFKEQ. V was trimmed by 2 bases and J by 4 bases, leaving 14 bases between them. The CDR3 length is 15 residues.

V is TRBV19 and J is TRBJ2-2, with D possibly TRBD1 on 5 matching bases. This CDR3 comprises 15 residues. The germline gives CDR1 LNHDA, CDR2 SQIVND (reference sequence). Trimming stripped 3 bases from V and 0 bases from J, with 8 bases between. CDR3 bases: TGTGCCAGTAGTATCTCAGGGACGAACACCGGGGAGCTGTTTTTT. This gives the protein CASSISGTNTGELFF.

This chain connects TRBV4-2 to TRBJ1-2; 9 positions agree with TRBD1. This CDR3 is 16 amino acids long. J was trimmed by 8 bases and V by 0 bases; bases with no gene match: 10. Germline V gene lookup returns CDR1 LGHNA and CDR2 YNFKEQ. This CDR3 is CASSQELGQGAGGYTF. DNA of the CDR3: TGTGCCAGCAGCCAAGAGTTGGGACAGGGCGCGGGAGGCTACACCTTC.

The chain carries TRBV5-1 and TRBJ2-3; the D gene is possibly TRBD1 (7 bases). This CDR3 is 14 amino acids long. Germline-derived CDR1 and CDR2 are SGHRS and YFSETQ. V was trimmed by 3 bases and J by 3 bases, leaving 11 bases between them. The CDR3 DNA follows: TGCGCCAGCAGCTCAGGGGGGCAAACAGATACGCAGTATTTT. Protein sequence: CASSSGGQTDTQYF.

The rearrangement links TRBV5-1 to TRBJ2-2; D remains unclear. There are 15 residues in the CDR3. Germline CDR1 reads SGHRS; CDR2 reads YFSETQ. V lost 3 bases to trimming and J lost 5 bases, with 14 bases between them. The CDR3 here is CASSSGPSETGELFF. Here the CDR3 DNA reads TGCGCCAGCAGCTCAGGACCTTCCGAAACCGGGGAGCTGTTTTTT.